These 23 T cell receptor beta chains originate from one sample sequenced in a study of cytomegalovirus exposure and HLA in healthy donors. Sequencing was performed with immunoSEQ multiplex PCR; in TCRdb, only in-frame clones are kept and a portion is missing. In the table there are some 88,000 clones, 96% of which are singletons. Sequenced: PBMCs. All receptors derive from a man between 18 and 35 years old in good health and CMV-seronegative.

The chain employs TRBV30 and TRBJ1-1; TRBD1 agrees at 9 bases. The J segment lost 1 base and the V segment lost 7 bases, leaving 4 bases of the junction unmatched. CDR1 and CDR2 (germline): GTSNPN, SVGIG (reference sequence). The CDR3 runs 13 residues. The CDR3 bases are TGTGCCTACAGGGGGCGGACGAACACTGAAGCTTTCTTT. Protein product: CAYRGRTNTEAFF.

The chain recombines TRBV9 with TRBJ1-3; tentative D call: TRBD1 (6 bases). This CDR3 has 17 residues. V dropped 0 bases and J dropped 3 bases, with 16 bases sitting between them. The germline gives CDR1 SGDLS, CDR2 YYNGEE. The CDR3 reads CASSVERGGAGGNTIYF. Here the CDR3 DNA reads TGTGCCAGCAGCGTAGAGCGCGGGGGGGCTGGTGGAAACACCATATATTTT.

The chain is built from TRBV7-2 and TRBJ2-3; no firm D call. The CDR3 covers 14 residues. With 5 bases removed from V and 3 bases from J, the gap between germline ends came to 12 bases. The germline gives CDR1 SGHTA, CDR2 FQGNSA. CDR3 region: CASSPRRSTDTQYF. The CDR3, as DNA: TGTGCCAGCAGCCCCCGTCGGAGTACAGATACGCAGTATTTT.

The sample holds one count of this clone. The chain employs TRBV5-1 and TRBJ1-1, with D possibly being TRBD1 (5 bases). Trimming pared 2 bases from V and 1 base from J, leaving 6 bases between. The CDR3 is 13 residues long. From germline, CDR1 is SGHRS and CDR2 YFSETQ. CDR3 DNA sequence: TGCGCCAGCAGCTTCGGACAGAACACTGAAGCTTTCTTT. It yields the protein CASSFGQNTEAFF.

V usage is TRBV5-6 and J usage is TRBJ2-1; 11 bases agree with TRBD2. The CDR3 is made up of 15 amino acids. Germline CDR1 is SGHDT and CDR2 is YYEEEE. Trimming at V came to 0 bases and at J to 7 bases, leaving 3 bases not matched to a gene. The CDR3: CASSLVSGRANEQFF. Written as DNA, the CDR3 is TGTGCCAGCAGCTTGGTTAGCGGGAGGGCAAATGAGCAGTTCTTC.

V and J are TRBV10-3 and TRBJ2-7; possible D gene TRBD1, 6 bases. CDR3 length: 13 residues. CDR1 ENHRY and CDR2 SYGVKD come from the germline V gene. Trimming stripped 3 bases from V and 6 bases from J, with 12 bases between. CDR3 sequence (DNA): TGTGCCATCAGTGAAACAGGGTATGGCGAGCAGTACGTC. This codes for CAISETGYGEQYV.

The J gene is TRBJ2-7, the V gene TRBV28; D is perhaps TRBD2 (6 bases). The length of the CDR3 is 16 residues. Germline assignment: CDR1 MDHEN and CDR2 SYDVKM. The V gene lost 10 bases and the J gene lost 2 bases, with 24 bases spanning the gap. The CDR3 loop reads CATFRDFYSGAYEQYF. The CDR3 DNA follows: TGTGCCACCTTCCGGGACTTCTATAGTGGAGCCTACGAGCAGTACTTC.

The rearrangement uses TRBV5-4 and TRBJ2-2, with D uncertain. Per germline, CDR1 SGHNT and CDR2 YYREEE (reference sequence). CDR3 size: 13 residues. V lost 0 bases and J lost 6, with 6 bases in between. CDR3 nucleotides: TGTGCCAGCAGCTTGGCAACTCCCGGGGAGCTGTTTTTT. Translated, it gives CASSLATPGELFF.

V is TRBV10-3 and J is TRBJ1-2; perhaps TRBD1 as D (6 bases). With 6 bases removed from V and 2 bases from J, the gap between germline ends came to 19 bases. The CDR3 consists of 16 residues. CDR1 is ENHRY and CDR2 is SYGVKD in the germline V gene. The CDR3: CAIRGGAPDTNYGYTF. In DNA form, the CDR3 reads TGTGCCATCAGGGGGGGGGCCCCGGATACAAACTATGGCTACACCTTC.

CDR3: CASSQDWSSYNEQFF. In DNA, the CDR3 is TGTGCCAGCAGCCAGGACTGGAGCTCCTACAATGAGCAGTTCTTC. J is TRBJ2-1 and V is TRBV7-9; the D gene is possibly TRBD2 (5 bases). This CDR3 spans 15 amino acids. V was pared by 5 bases and J by 0 bases, with 11 bases between. Germline V gene lookup returns CDR1 SEHNR and CDR2 FQNEAQ (reference sequence).

The chain joins TRBV2 to TRBJ1-1, with unresolved D. With 6 bases removed from V and 1 base from J, the gap between germline ends came to 3 bases. This CDR3 is 11 amino acids long. The germline CDR1 and CDR2 sequences are SNHLY and FYNNEI. This chain's CDR3 is CASRQNTEAFF. The CDR3 DNA reads TGTGCCAGCAGACAGAACACTGAAGCTTTCTTT. The complete variable domain, with remaining parts taken from reference TRBV2 and TRBJ1-1, reads EPEVTQTPSHQVTQMGQEVILRCVPISNHLYFYWYRQILGQKVEFLVSFYNNEISEKSEIFDDQFSVERPDGSNFTLKIRSTKLEDSAMYFCASRQNTEAFFGQGTRLTVV.

This chain joins TRBV18 and TRBJ2-1, with D unclear. The CDR3 sequence is 14 residues long. Looked up from germline, CDR1 is KGHSH and CDR2 is LQKENI. Trimming pared 0 bases from V and 6 bases from J, leaving 9 bases between. The CDR3 coding sequence is TGTGCCAGCTCACCACCAACTCTTACCAATGAGCAGTTCTTC. Encoded protein: CASSPPTLTNEQFF.

The V and J genes are TRBV15 and TRBJ1-1; D ambiguous. CDR3 size: 16 residues. CDR1 is LNHNV and CDR2 is YYDKDF in the germline V gene (reference sequence). Trimming removed 0 bases from V and 4 bases from J, with 15 bases in between. CDR3 nucleotides: TGTGCCACCAGCAGAGAGGGCAACATTATGGCCACTGAAGCTTTCTTT. This encodes CATSREGNIMATEAFF.

This clone has a single count. This chain connects TRBV19 to TRBJ1-5, with 7 bases lining up with TRBD1. V gave up 7 bases and J gave up 3 bases; unmatched junction bases: 3. Germline CDR1 and CDR2: LNHDA and SQIVND (reference sequence). CDR3 size: 13 residues. The CDR3 region is CASKGAYNQPQHF. CDR3 sequence (DNA): TGTGCCAGTAAGGGGGCTTACAATCAGCCCCAGCATTTT.

The V and J genes are TRBV2 and TRBJ1-4, with a tentative D call TRBD1 (5 bases). The length of the CDR3 is 15 residues. Germline assignment: CDR1 SNHLY and CDR2 FYNNEI. V was trimmed by 6 bases and J by 0 bases, leaving 11 bases between them. The CDR3 here is CASRSDTSTNEKLFF. The CDR3 DNA follows: TGTGCCAGCAGGTCGGACACTTCAACTAATGAAAAACTGTTTTTT.

This chain connects TRBV7-2 to TRBJ2-3; 7 positions agree with TRBD1. The V and J ends lost 1 base and 1 base, in that order; junction bases with no gene match: 5. There are 16 residues in the CDR3. Germline V gene sequence: CDR1 SGHTA, CDR2 FQGNSA. CDR3 DNA: TGTGCCAGCAGCTTAGTCGCAGGGGGTGGCACAGATACGCAGTATTTT. Translated, it gives CASSLVAGGGTDTQYF.

The V gene is TRBV10-1, the J gene TRBJ1-1, with 8 bases aligning to TRBD1. This CDR3 region has 14 residues. Trimming removed 3 bases from V and 5 bases from J; junction bases left unmatched: 5. Germline V CDR1 and CDR2: WNHNN, SYGVQD (reference sequence). CDR3 residues: CASSDRTGRTEAFF. The DNA of the CDR3 is TGCGCCAGCAGTGACCGGACAGGGAGGACTGAAGCTTTCTTT.

The chain has TRBV6-6 and TRBJ2-2; perhaps TRBD2 as D (5 bases). V was trimmed by 5 bases and J by 4 bases, leaving 8 bases between them. The germline V gene encodes CDR1 MNHNY and CDR2 SVGAGI (reference sequence). The CDR3 runs to 13 residues. The CDR3 nucleotides are TGTGCCAGCAGTAGCGGAACCACCGGGGAGCTGTTTTTT. Encoded protein: CASSSGTTGELFF.

The chain has TRBV27 and TRBJ1-1; 10 nucleotides line up with TRBD1. V trimming: 5 bases; J trimming: 5 bases; junction bases outside the gene matches: 2. CDR1 is MNHEY, CDR2 SMNVEV, per germline (reference sequence). The CDR3 is made up of 13 amino acids. The CDR3 sequence: CASSDRGRTEAFF. CDR3 in DNA: TGTGCCAGCAGTGACAGGGGGCGGACTGAAGCTTTCTTT.

The J gene is TRBJ1-4, the V gene TRBV15, with a weak D call TRBD1 (5 bases). The CDR3 is 15 amino acids. Trimming removed 6 bases from V and 0 bases from J, with 11 bases in between. Germline V CDR1 and CDR2: LNHNV, YYDKDF (reference sequence). The CDR3 loop reads CATRRRGATNEKLFF. In DNA form, the CDR3 reads TGTGCCACCAGGAGGCGGGGGGCAACTAATGAAAAACTGTTTTTT.

The chain employs TRBV7-2 and TRBJ1-5, with D maybe TRBD1 (5 bases). In germline, CDR1 is SGHTA, CDR2 FQGNSA. The germline V and J ends were trimmed by 1 base and 4 bases, with 5 bases remaining between them. The CDR3 runs to 13 residues. CDR3 in DNA: TGTGCCAGCAGCTTAGGGACAAATCAGCCCCAGCATTTT. Translated, it gives CASSLGTNQPQHF. Drawing the rest from reference TRBV7-2 and TRBJ1-5, the complete variable domain is GAGVSQSPSNKVTEKGKDVELRCDPISGHTALYWYRQSLGQGLEFLIYFQGNSAPDKSGLPSDRFSAERTGGSVSTLTIQRTQQEDSAVYLCASSLGTNQPQHFGDGTRLSIL.

Concerning this clone itself: A read error may produce the germline difference seen at one junction end. The V gene is TRBV7-7, the J gene TRBJ2-1, with a weak D call TRBD2 (5 bases). This CDR3 is built from 13 residues. Germline CDR1 and CDR2: SSHAT and FNYEAQ (reference sequence). In DNA form, the CDR3 reads TGTGCTAGCAGCCCTCCAACTAGGGATGAGCAGTTCTTC. Translating gives CASSPPTRDEQFF.

This sequence joins TRBV19 and TRBJ1-1; unclear D gene. The V end was cut by 2 bases, the J end by 1 base, with 11 bases between. The CDR3 contains 15 residues. Germline V lookup: CDR1 LNHDA, CDR2 SQIVND (reference sequence). CDR3 bases: TGTGCCAGTAGTATAAGTCCACTTACGAACACTGAAGCTTTCTTT. It encodes CASSISPLTNTEAFF.